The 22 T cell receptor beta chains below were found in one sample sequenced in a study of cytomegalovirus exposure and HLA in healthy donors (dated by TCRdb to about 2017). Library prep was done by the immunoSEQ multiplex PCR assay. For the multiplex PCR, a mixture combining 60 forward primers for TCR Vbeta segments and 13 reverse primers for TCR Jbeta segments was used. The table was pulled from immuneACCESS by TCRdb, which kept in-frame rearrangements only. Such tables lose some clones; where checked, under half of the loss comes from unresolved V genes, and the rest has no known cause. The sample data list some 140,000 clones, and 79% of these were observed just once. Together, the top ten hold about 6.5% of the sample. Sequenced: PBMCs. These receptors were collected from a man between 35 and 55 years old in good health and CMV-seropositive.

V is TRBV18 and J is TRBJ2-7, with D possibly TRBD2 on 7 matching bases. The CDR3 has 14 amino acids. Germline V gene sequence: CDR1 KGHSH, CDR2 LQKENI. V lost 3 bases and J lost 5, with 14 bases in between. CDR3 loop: CASSPRTRGDEQYF. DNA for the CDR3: TGTGCCAGCTCACCTCGGACTAGGGGGGACGAGCAGTACTTC.

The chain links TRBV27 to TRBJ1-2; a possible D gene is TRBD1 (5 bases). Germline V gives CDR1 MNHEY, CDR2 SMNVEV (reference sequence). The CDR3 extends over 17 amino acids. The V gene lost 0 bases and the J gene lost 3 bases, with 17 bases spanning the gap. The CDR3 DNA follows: TGTGCCAGCAGTTTATCAAGGTCGACAGTCGACTACTATGGCTACACCTTC. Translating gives CASSLSRSTVDYYGYTF.

CDR3 bases: TGTGCCAGCAGCGTAGTAGGCGGGCACAATGAGCAGTTCTTC. This encodes CASSVVGGHNEQFF. This chain links TRBV9 with TRBJ2-1; tentatively, D is TRBD2 (5 bases). Trimming cost V 0 bases and J 5 bases, with 9 bases left between them. Germline V gene lookup returns CDR1 SGDLS and CDR2 YYNGEE. The CDR3 spans 14 residues.

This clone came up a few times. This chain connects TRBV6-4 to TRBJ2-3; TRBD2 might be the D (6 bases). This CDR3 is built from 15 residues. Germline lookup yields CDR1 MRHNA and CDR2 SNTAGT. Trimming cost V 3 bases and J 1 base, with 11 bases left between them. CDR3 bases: TGTGCCAGCAGTGATGGCCGCGGGGGCACAGATACGCAGTATTTT. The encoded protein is CASSDGRGGTDTQYF.

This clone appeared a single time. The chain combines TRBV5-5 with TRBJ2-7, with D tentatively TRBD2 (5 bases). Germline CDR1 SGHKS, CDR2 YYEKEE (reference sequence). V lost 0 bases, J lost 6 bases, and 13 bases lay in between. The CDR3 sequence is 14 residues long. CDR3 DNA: TGTGCCAGCAGCTTGGTGGCGGGTGCGGCCGAGCAGTACTTC. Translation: CASSLVAGAAEQYF.

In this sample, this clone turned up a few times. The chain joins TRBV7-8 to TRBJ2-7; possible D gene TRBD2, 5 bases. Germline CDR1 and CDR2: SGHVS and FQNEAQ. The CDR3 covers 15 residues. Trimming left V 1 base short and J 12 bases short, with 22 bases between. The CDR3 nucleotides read TGTGCCAGCAGCTTAGGAATAATGACCGGACTCCATCCGTACTTC. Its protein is CASSLGIMTGLHPYF. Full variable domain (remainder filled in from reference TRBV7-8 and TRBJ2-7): GAGVSQSPRYKVAKRGQDVALRCDPISGHVSLFWYQQALGQGPEFLTYFQNEAQLDKSGLPSDRFFAERPEGSVSTLKIQRTQQEDSAVYLCASSLGIMTGLHPYFGPGTRLTVT.

The CDR3 nucleotides are TGTGCCACCAGCAGAGGGACTAGAGAAAACAATGAGCAGTTCTTC. This gives the protein CATSRGTRENNEQFF. The chain couples TRBV15 to TRBJ2-1; 7 bases are shared with TRBD2. Germline CDR1 LNHNV, CDR2 YYDKDF (reference sequence). J lost 5 bases, V lost 1 base, and 5 bases had no gene match. The CDR3 totals 15 residues.

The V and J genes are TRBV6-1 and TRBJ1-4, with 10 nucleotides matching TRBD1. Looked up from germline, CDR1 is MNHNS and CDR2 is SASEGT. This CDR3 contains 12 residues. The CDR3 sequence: CGSTGGDEKLFF. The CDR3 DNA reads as TGTGGGTCGACAGGGGGCGATGAAAAACTGTTTTTT.

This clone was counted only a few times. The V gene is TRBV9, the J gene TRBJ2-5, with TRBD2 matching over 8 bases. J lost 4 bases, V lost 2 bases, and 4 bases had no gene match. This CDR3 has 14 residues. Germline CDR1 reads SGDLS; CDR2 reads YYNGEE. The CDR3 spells CASSVLAGRETQYF. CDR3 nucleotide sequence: TGTGCCAGCAGCGTCCTAGCGGGTAGAGAGACCCAGTACTTC.

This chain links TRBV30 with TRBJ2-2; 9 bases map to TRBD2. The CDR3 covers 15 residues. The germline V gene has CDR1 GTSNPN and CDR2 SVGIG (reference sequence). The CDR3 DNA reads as TGTGCTTTTACTAGCGGGCGGACGAACACCGGGGAGCTGTTTTTT. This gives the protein CAFTSGRTNTGELFF. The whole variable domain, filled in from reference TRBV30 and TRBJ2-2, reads SQTIHQWPATLVQPVGSPLSLECTVEGTSNPNLYWYRQAAGRGLQLLFYSVGIGQISSEVPQNLSASRPQDRQFILSSKKLLLSDSGFYLCAFTSGRTNTGELFFGEGSRLTVL.

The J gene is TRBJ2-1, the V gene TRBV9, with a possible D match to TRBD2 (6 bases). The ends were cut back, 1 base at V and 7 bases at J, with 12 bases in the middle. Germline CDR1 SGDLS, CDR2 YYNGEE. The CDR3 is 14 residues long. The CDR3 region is CASSVPGLTNEQFF. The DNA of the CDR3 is TGTGCCAGCAGCGTACCGGGACTTACGAATGAGCAGTTCTTC.

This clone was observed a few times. CDR3 residues: CASSFRQGGFHTEAFF. The CDR3 coding sequence is TGTGCCAGCAGCTTTCGACAGGGTGGTTTTCACACTGAAGCTTTCTTT. This chain uses TRBV5-6 with TRBJ1-1; 7 positions agree with TRBD1. With 2 bases clipped from V and 3 bases from J, the junction kept 10 bases outside the gene matches. Germline V gene lookup returns CDR1 SGHDT and CDR2 YYEEEE. The CDR3 length is 16 residues.

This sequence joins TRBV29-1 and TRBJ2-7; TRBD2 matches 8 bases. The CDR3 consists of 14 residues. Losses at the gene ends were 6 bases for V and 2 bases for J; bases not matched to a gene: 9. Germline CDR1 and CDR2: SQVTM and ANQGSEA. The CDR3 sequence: CSVQSGRGAYEQYF. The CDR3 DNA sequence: TGCAGCGTCCAAAGCGGGAGAGGGGCCTACGAGCAGTACTTC.

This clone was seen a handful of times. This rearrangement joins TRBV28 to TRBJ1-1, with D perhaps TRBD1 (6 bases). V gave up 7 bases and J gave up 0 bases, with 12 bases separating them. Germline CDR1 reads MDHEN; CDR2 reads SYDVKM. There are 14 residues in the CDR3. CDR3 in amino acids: CASTSQGMNTEAFF. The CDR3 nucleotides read TGTGCCAGCACTTCACAGGGTATGAACACTGAAGCTTTCTTT.

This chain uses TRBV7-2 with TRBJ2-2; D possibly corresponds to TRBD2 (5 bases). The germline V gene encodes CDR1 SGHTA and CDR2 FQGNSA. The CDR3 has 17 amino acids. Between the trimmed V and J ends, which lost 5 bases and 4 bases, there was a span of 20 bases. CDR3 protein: CASSPRRGQAGTGELFF. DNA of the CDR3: TGTGCCAGCAGCCCCCGTCGCGGGCAGGCGGGCACCGGGGAGCTGTTTTTT.

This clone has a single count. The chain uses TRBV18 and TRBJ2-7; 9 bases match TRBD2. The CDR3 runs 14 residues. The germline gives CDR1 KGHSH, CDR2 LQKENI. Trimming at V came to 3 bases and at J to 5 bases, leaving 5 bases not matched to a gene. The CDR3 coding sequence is TGTGCCAGCTCACCTAGCGGGAGTGTGGACGAGCAGTACTTC. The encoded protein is CASSPSGSVDEQYF.

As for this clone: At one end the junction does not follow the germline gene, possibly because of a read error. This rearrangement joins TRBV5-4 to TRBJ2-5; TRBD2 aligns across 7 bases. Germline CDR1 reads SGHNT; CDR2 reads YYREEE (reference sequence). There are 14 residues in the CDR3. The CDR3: CASSSRDYHETQYF. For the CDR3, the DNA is TGTGCCAGCAGCTCCCGGGACTACCACGAGACCCAGTACTTC. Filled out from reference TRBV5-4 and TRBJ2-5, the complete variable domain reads ETGVTQSPTHLIKTRGQQVTLRCSSQSGHNTVSWYQQALGQGPQFIFQYYREEENGRGNFPPRFSGLQFPNYSSELNVNALELDDSALYLCASSSRDYHETQYFGPGTRLLVL.

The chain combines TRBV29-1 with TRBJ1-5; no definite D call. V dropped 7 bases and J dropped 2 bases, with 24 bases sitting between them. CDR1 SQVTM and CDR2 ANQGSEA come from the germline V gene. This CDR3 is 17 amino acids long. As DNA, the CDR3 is TGCAGCGGTCTTAGGCAGGTTGGAGAGGGCGGCAATCAGCCCCAGCATTTT. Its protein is CSGLRQVGEGGNQPQHF.

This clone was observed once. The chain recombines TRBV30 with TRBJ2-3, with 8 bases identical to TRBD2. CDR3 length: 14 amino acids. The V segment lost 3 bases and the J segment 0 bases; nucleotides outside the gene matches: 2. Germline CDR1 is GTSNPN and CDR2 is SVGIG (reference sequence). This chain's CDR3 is CAWRASGSTDTQYF. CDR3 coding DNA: TGTGCCTGGAGGGCTAGCGGGAGCACAGATACGCAGTATTTT.

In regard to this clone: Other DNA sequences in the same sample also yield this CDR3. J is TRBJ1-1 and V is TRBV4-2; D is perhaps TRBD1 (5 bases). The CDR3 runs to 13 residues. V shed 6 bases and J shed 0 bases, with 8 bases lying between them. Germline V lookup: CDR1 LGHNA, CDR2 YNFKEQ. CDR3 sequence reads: CASRGQLNTEAFF. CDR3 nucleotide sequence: TGTGCCAGCAGGGGGCAGTTGAACACTGAAGCTTTCTTT.

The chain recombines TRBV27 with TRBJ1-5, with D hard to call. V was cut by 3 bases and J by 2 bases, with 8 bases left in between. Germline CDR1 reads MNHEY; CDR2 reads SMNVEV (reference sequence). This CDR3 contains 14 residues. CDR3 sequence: CASSLLYGNQPQHF. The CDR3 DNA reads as TGTGCCAGCAGTTTGCTCTATGGCAATCAGCCCCAGCATTTT.

The DNA for the CDR3 is TGTGCCAGCAGCCAACCCCTAGCGGGAGTCTACAATGAGCAGTTCTTC. Protein product: CASSQPLAGVYNEQFF. J is TRBJ2-1 and V is TRBV28, with TRBD2 matching 10 bases. Germline CDR1 MDHEN, CDR2 SYDVKM. There are 16 residues in the CDR3. V dropped 6 bases and J dropped 3; count of bases not matched to a gene: 8.